The next 28 T cell receptor beta chains were all read from a single sample in a study of T cell changes during pregnancy in multiple sclerosis. Repertoires were generated with immunoSEQ multiplex PCR, while TCRdb's copy carries only in-frame clones and drops some. The sample contains around 56,000 clones, approximately 86% of which appear only once. This material consisted of CD4+ T cells from peripheral blood mononuclear cells, taken in the third trimester of pregnancy. The receptor set was obtained from a female donor with multiple sclerosis, enrolled in a pregnancy study.

The table lists this clone with a count of one. This chain uses TRBV11-2 with TRBJ2-5; 13 bases are a match to TRBD2. Germline V gene data show CDR1 as SGHAT and CDR2 as FQNNGV. The CDR3 length is 17 residues. The J segment lost 4 bases and the V segment lost 4 bases, leaving 9 bases of the junction unmatched. This chain's CDR3 is CASSSTRTSGRGETQYF. CDR3 sequence (DNA): TGTGCCAGCAGCTCCACCAGGACTAGCGGGAGAGGAGAGACCCAGTACTTC.

The genes are TRBV5-6 and TRBJ2-5, with D maybe TRBD1 (6 bases). V was cut by 2 bases and J by 8 bases, with 13 bases left in between. The germline V gene encodes CDR1 SGHDT and CDR2 YYEEEE. This CDR3 is 13 amino acids long. The CDR3 sequence: CASSFSGVNTQYF. The CDR3 region has the DNA TGTGCCAGCAGCTTCTCAGGGGTGAACACCCAGTACTTC.

The chain carries TRBV29-1 and TRBJ1-2, with no clear D. CDR1 and CDR2 (germline): SQVTM, ANQGSEA. V was shortened by 7 bases and J by 4 bases, with 13 bases between the two germline ends. There are 12 residues in the CDR3. The CDR3, as DNA: TGCAGCGGATTAGCAGTGACCTATGGCTACACCTTC. Protein: CSGLAVTYGYTF.

The chain links TRBV5-1 to TRBJ2-5; 14 positions agree with TRBD2. The DNA end is more similar to TRBJ2-7, so the J call may be wrong. Germline lookup yields CDR1 SGHRS and CDR2 YFSETQ. CDR3 size: 16 residues. The CDR3 spells CASSGRLAGGTYEQYF. The CDR3 region has the DNA TGCGCCAGCAGCGGTAGACTAGCGGGAGGGACCTACGAGCAGTACTTC.

The chain is built from TRBV5-1 and TRBJ1-4, with D perhaps TRBD1 (6 bases). CDR3 length: 15 amino acids. V was clipped by 0 bases and J by 8 bases, with 14 bases between them. Per germline, CDR1 SGHRS and CDR2 YFSETQ. The CDR3 DNA reads TGCGCCAGCAGCTTGGGGACAGAGGGAGTAGAAAAACTGTTTTTT. Its translation is CASSLGTEGVEKLFF.

The genes are TRBV6-5 and TRBJ2-1; D perhaps matches TRBD2 (6 bases). V was shortened by 2 bases and J by 1 base, with 9 bases between the two germline ends. The germline gives CDR1 MNHEY, CDR2 SVGAGI. The length of the CDR3 is 15 residues. This chain's CDR3 is CASSYQRASYNEQFF. The CDR3 region has the DNA TGTGCCAGCAGTTACCAGCGGGCGTCCTACAATGAGCAGTTCTTC.

V usage is TRBV5-1 and J usage is TRBJ1-2; 8 positions agree with TRBD1. The length of the CDR3 is 11 residues. Germline CDR1 reads SGHRS; CDR2 reads YFSETQ. V gave up 4 bases and J gave up 11 bases; unmatched junction bases: 4. The CDR3 coding sequence is TGCGCCAGCAGCGTGGACAGGGTGTACACCTTC. Translation gives CASSVDRVYTF.

This clone has only one observation. The rearrangement links TRBV7-9 to TRBJ2-2, with TRBD1 as a possible D gene (5 bases). The CDR3 contains 16 residues. With 1 base removed from V and 1 base from J, the gap between germline ends came to 10 bases. The germline V gene encodes CDR1 SEHNR and CDR2 FQNEAQ (reference sequence). The CDR3 is CASSLGVGQNTGELFF. CDR3 nucleotide sequence: TGTGCCAGCAGCTTAGGGGTGGGGCAGAACACCGGGGAGCTGTTTTTT.

This clone was seen just once. The chain links TRBV28 to TRBJ2-5; D is undetermined. V lost 5 bases and J 7 bases, leaving 17 bases between the germline ends. Germline CDR1 reads MDHEN; CDR2 reads SYDVKM. The CDR3 length is 14 residues. The CDR3 loop is CASSIDFGSGTQYF. In nucleotides, the CDR3 is TGTGCCAGCAGTATAGACTTCGGATCTGGGACCCAGTACTTC.

This rearrangement joins TRBV18 to TRBJ2-7; 8 nucleotides agree with TRBD1. Losses at the gene ends were 1 base for V and 0 bases for J; bases not matched to a gene: 2. Germline V CDR1 and CDR2: KGHSH, LQKENI. This CDR3 region has 15 residues. The CDR3 here is CASSPRGTGSYEQYF. The CDR3 DNA reads TGTGCCAGCTCACCACGCGGGACAGGCTCCTACGAGCAGTACTTC.

CDR3 amino acids: CASSYSSVGNYEQYF. Written as DNA, the CDR3 is TGTGCCAGCAGTTACTCTAGTGTGGGCAACTACGAGCAGTACTTC. V is TRBV6-5 and J is TRBJ2-7; no clear D gene. V lost 0 bases to trimming and J lost 3 bases, with 12 bases between them. Germline CDR1 and CDR2: MNHEY and SVGAGI. The CDR3 is 15 residues long.

This chain joins TRBV7-3 and TRBJ2-3, with no clear D. Germline loops: CDR1 SGHTA, CDR2 FQGTGA. Deletions cut 4 bases from V and 4 bases from J, with 9 bases between. This CDR3 spans 13 amino acids. As DNA, the CDR3 is TGTGCCAGCAGCTCCACAAAAGCAGATACGCAGTATTTT. Translating it yields CASSSTKADTQYF.

The chain employs TRBV5-1 and TRBJ2-1, with a possible D match to TRBD2 (6 bases). V lost 4 bases and J 9 bases, leaving 17 bases between the germline ends. Looked up from germline, CDR1 is SGHRS and CDR2 is YFSETQ. This CDR3 has 14 amino acids. The chain's CDR3 is CASSPRLVSSEQFF. Written as DNA, the CDR3 is TGCGCCAGCAGCCCTCGACTAGTGTCTAGTGAGCAGTTCTTC.

The chain couples TRBV9 to TRBJ1-3, with unresolved D. Trimming removed 0 bases from V and 2 bases from J, with 9 bases in between. The CDR3 runs 15 residues. Germline assignment: CDR1 SGDLS and CDR2 YYNGEE. CDR3 in DNA: TGTGCCAGCAGCGTAGCAGGTTCAACTGGAAACACCATATATTTT. This sequence encodes CASSVAGSTGNTIYF.

The rearrangement uses TRBV7-9 and TRBJ1-2, with D unclear. The CDR3 is made up of 13 amino acids. With 8 bases removed from V and 4 bases from J, the gap between germline ends came to 14 bases. Germline lookup yields CDR1 SEHNR and CDR2 FQNEAQ (reference sequence). CDR3 bases: TGTGCCAGCGTAAGTGGGAGCAGCTATGGCTACACCTTC. Protein: CASVSGSSYGYTF.

The rearrangement joins TRBV6-5 to TRBJ2-5, with D perhaps matching TRBD2 (5 bases). Trimming pared 6 bases from V and 5 bases from J, leaving 16 bases between. This CDR3 spans 14 amino acids. The V gene's germline CDR1 is MNHEY and CDR2 SVGAGI. CDR3 nucleotides: TGTGCCAGCAGCCTTGAGGGTCCCTGGGAGACCCAGTACTTC. It is translated as CASSLEGPWETQYF.

The chain employs TRBV18 and TRBJ2-7, with D possibly being TRBD1 (6 bases). From germline, CDR1 is KGHSH and CDR2 LQKENI. Trimming took off 5 bases at V and 6 bases at J, with 11 bases between the two ends. This CDR3 region has 12 residues. The CDR3 loop reads CASSSGEREQYF. The CDR3 DNA reads TGTGCCAGCTCATCAGGGGAGCGCGAGCAGTACTTC.

The chain is built from TRBV7-8 and TRBJ1-1, with D perhaps TRBD1 (5 bases). CDR1 SGHVS and CDR2 FQNEAQ come from the germline V gene. The V and J ends lost 5 bases and 6 bases respectively, with 13 bases between them. The CDR3 is made up of 13 amino acids. The CDR3 nucleotides are TGTGCCAGCAGCACCCAGGGCGGCCCTGAAGCTTTCTTT. Its protein is CASSTQGGPEAFF.

The CDR3 sequence: CASSMGGRVTNTEAFF. The CDR3, as DNA: TGTGCCAGTAGTATGGGGGGGCGGGTAACGAACACTGAAGCTTTCTTT. The chain employs TRBV19 and TRBJ1-1; possible D gene TRBD1, 6 bases. Trimming shortened V by 3 bases and J by 1 base, and 15 bases separated the two germline ends. This CDR3 spans 16 amino acids. Germline CDR1 LNHDA, CDR2 SQIVND (reference sequence).

V gene TRBV6-6 combines with J gene TRBJ2-5, with TRBD1 matching 7 bases. Germline values: CDR1 MNHNY, CDR2 SVGAGI (reference sequence). V shed 5 bases, J shed 4 bases, and the junction held 13 bases outside the gene matches. The CDR3 extends over 16 amino acids. CDR3 DNA: TGTGCCAGCAGTCGATCACGGGACAGCCAGGGAGAGACCCAGTACTTC. It encodes CASSRSRDSQGETQYF.

This clone was seen just once. This chain links TRBV11-2 with TRBJ2-1; 7 nucleotides agree with TRBD2. This CDR3 contains 15 residues. Germline V gene data show CDR1 as SGHAT and CDR2 as FQNNGV. V gave up 4 bases and J gave up 5 bases; unmatched junction bases: 8. The CDR3 DNA sequence: TGTGCCAGCAGCTCCCGACCCACTAGCGACAATGAGCAGTTCTTC. Its translation is CASSSRPTSDNEQFF.

This sequence joins TRBV5-1 and TRBJ1-3; D gene unclear. V lost 4 bases to trimming and J lost 0 bases, with 8 bases between them. The CDR3 length is 14 residues. Germline lookup yields CDR1 SGHRS and CDR2 YFSETQ. Here the CDR3 reads CASSPGTSGNTIYF. The CDR3 DNA sequence: TGCGCCAGCAGCCCAGGAACCTCTGGAAACACCATATATTTT.

This chain links TRBV10-3 with TRBJ1-1, with 8 bases matching TRBD1. This CDR3 is 15 amino acids long. V shed 3 bases and J 6 bases; nucleotides not matched to a gene: 9. Germline loops: CDR1 ENHRY, CDR2 SYGVKD. The CDR3 loop is CAISDPGQVSAEAFF. For the CDR3, the DNA is TGTGCCATCAGTGATCCGGGACAGGTTTCCGCTGAAGCTTTCTTT.

This clone was found once. The V call is TRBV5-6, the J call TRBJ2-6; possibly TRBD1 for D (6 bases). Germline assignment: CDR1 SGHDT and CDR2 YYEEEE. This CDR3 contains 17 residues. Trimming pared 4 bases from V and 2 bases from J, leaving 16 bases between. The CDR3 DNA sequence: TGTGCCAGCAGCCCCGGCTGGGGGCAGCCTGGGGCCAACGTCCTGACTTTC. As protein: CASSPGWGQPGANVLTF. Variable domain in full (rest from reference TRBV5-6 and TRBJ2-6): DAGVTQSPTHLIKTRGQQVTLRCSPKSGHDTVSWYQQALGQGPQFIFQYYEEEERQRGNFPDRFSGHQFPNYSSELNVNALLLGDSALYLCASSPGWGQPGANVLTFGAGSRLTVL.

The rearrangement uses TRBV2 and TRBJ1-1, with TRBD1 matching over 7 bases. Germline assignment: CDR1 SNHLY and CDR2 FYNNEI. This CDR3 has 14 residues. Trimming took 10 bases from V and 0 from J; bases not matched to a gene: 8. The DNA for the CDR3 is TGTGCCACCCTAGGACAGGCTTTGAACACTGAAGCTTTCTTT. It codes for CATLGQALNTEAFF. The whole variable domain, remainder taken from reference TRBV2 and TRBJ1-1, is EPEVTQTPSHQVTQMGQEVILRCVPISNHLYFYWYRQILGQKVEFLVSFYNNEISEKSEIFDDQFSVERPDGSNFTLKIRSTKLEDSAMYFCATLGQALNTEAFFGQGTRLTVV.

The chain uses TRBV6-5 and TRBJ2-1; 13 bases are a match to TRBD2. The germline V gene has CDR1 MNHEY and CDR2 SVGAGI. There are 15 residues in the CDR3. The trim removed 3 bases at V and 6 bases at J, leaving 2 bases unmatched. For the CDR3, the DNA is TGTGCCAGCAGTTATGGACTAGCGGGGGTCAATGAGCAGTTCTTC. Translated: CASSYGLAGVNEQFF.

This clone appeared once. The chain joins TRBV10-1 to TRBJ2-1; D is uncertain. Germline V gives CDR1 WNHNN, CDR2 SYGVQD (reference sequence). The CDR3 is 15 amino acids. The V end was cut by 2 bases, the J end by 7 bases, with 15 bases between. This CDR3 is CASSERTPMRNEQFF. The CDR3 DNA reads TGCGCCAGCAGTGAGAGAACACCTATGAGGAATGAGCAGTTCTTC.

This clone was detected once. The V call is TRBV18, the J call TRBJ2-5, with D hard to call. This CDR3 has 12 residues. V lost 6 bases, J lost 2 bases, and 7 bases lay in between. Looked up from germline, CDR1 is KGHSH and CDR2 is LQKENI. CDR3 protein: CASSPSQETQYF. The CDR3, as DNA: TGTGCCAGCTCCCCGAGTCAAGAGACCCAGTACTTC.